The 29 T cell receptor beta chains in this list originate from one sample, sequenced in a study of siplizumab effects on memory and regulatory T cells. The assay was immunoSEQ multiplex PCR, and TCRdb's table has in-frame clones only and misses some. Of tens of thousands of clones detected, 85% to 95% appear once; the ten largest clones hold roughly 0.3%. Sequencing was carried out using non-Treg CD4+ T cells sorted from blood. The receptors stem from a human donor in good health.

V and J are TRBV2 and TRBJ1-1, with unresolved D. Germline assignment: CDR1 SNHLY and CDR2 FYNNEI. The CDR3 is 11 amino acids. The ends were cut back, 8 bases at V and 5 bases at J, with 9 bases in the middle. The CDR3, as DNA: TGTGCCAGCTTGGGCGGGACTGAAGCTTTCTTT. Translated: CASLGGTEAFF.

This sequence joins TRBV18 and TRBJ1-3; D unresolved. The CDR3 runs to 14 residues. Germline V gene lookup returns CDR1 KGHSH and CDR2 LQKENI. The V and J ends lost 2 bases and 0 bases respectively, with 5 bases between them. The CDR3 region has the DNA TGTGCCAGCTCACCATCACACTCTGGAAACACCATATATTTT. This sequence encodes CASSPSHSGNTIYF.

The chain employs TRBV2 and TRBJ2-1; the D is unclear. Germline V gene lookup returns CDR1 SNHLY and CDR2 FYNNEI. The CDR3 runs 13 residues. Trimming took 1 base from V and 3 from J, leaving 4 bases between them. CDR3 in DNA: TGTGCCAGCAGTGAAGAGGTCTACAATGAGCAGTTCTTC. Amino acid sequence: CASSEEVYNEQFF.

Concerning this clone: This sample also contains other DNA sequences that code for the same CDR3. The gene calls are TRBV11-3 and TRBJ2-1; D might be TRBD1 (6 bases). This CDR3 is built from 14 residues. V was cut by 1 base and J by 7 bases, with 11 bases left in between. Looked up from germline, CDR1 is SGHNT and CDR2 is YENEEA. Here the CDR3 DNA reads TGTGCCAGCAGCTTAGCAGGGGCACAGAATGAGCAGTTCTTC. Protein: CASSLAGAQNEQFF.

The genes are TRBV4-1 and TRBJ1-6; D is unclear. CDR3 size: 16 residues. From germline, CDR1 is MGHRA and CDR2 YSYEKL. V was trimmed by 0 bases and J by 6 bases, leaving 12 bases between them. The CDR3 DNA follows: TGCGCCAGCAGCCAAGAAGATTCGGTAGCTAATTCACCCCTCCACTTT. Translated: CASSQEDSVANSPLHF.

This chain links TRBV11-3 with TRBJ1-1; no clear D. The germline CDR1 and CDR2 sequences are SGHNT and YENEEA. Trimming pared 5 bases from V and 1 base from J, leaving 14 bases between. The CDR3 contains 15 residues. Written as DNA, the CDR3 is TGTGCCAGCAGCCATCTGCAGCGAGGGAACACTGAAGCTTTCTTT. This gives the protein CASSHLQRGNTEAFF.

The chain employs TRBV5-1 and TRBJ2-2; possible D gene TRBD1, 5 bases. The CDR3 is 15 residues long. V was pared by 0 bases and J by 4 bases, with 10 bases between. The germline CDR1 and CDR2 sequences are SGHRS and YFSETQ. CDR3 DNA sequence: TGCGCCAGCAGCTTGGAGGGGCGCGCCACCGGGGAGCTGTTTTTT. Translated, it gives CASSLEGRATGELFF.

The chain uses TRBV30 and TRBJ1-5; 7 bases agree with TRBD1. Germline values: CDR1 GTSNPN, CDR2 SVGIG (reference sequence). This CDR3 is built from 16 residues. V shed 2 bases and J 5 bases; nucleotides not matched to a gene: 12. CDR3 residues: CAWSSHRGRVDQPQHF. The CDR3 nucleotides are TGTGCCTGGAGTTCACACAGGGGCCGCGTCGATCAGCCCCAGCATTTT. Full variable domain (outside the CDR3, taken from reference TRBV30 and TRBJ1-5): SQTIHQWPATLVQPVGSPLSLECTVEGTSNPNLYWYRQAAGRGLQLLFYSVGIGQISSEVPQNLSASRPQDRQFILSSKKLLLSDSGFYLCAWSSHRGRVDQPQHFGDGTRLSIL.

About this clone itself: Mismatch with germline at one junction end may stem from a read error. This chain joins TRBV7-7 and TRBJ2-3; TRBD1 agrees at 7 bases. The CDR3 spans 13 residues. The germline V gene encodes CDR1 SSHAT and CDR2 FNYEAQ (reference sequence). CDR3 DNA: TGTGCTAGCAGCCTCACAGGGGCAGATACGCAGTATTTT. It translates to CASSLTGADTQYF.

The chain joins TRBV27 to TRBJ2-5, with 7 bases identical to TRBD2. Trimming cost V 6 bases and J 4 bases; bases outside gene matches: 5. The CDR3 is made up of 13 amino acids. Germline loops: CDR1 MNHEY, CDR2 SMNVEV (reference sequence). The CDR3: CASSLGRAETQYF. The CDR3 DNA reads TGTGCCAGCAGCCTAGGGAGGGCAGAGACCCAGTACTTC.

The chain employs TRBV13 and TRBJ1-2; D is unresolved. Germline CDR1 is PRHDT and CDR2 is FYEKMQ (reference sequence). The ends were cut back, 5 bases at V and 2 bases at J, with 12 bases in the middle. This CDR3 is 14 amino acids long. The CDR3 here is CASSRTRGNYGYTF. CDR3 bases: TGTGCCAGCAGCCGAACACGGGGAAACTATGGCTACACCTTC.

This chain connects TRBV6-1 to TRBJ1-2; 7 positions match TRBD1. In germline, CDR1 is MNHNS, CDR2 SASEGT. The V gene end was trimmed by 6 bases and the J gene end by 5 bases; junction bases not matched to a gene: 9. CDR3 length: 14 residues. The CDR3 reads CASSVGQETYGYTF. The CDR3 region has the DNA TGTGCCAGCAGCGTCGGACAGGAGACATATGGCTACACCTTC.

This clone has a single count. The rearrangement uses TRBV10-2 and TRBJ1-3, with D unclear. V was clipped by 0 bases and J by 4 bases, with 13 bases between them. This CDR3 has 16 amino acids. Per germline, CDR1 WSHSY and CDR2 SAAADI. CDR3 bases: TGCGCCAGCAGTGAGTCGGGCGGCCCGGGGGGAAACACCATATATTTT. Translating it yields CASSESGGPGGNTIYF.

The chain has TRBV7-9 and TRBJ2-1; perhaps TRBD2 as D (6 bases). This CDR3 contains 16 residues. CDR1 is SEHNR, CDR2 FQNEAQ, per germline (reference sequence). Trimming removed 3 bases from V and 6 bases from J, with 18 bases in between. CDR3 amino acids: CASSFDPGLPFNEQFF. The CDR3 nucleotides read TGTGCCAGCAGCTTTGACCCGGGACTCCCTTTCAATGAGCAGTTCTTC.

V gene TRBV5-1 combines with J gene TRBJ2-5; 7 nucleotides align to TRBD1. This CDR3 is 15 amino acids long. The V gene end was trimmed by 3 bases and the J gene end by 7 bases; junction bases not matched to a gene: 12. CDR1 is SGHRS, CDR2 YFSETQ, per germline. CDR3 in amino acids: CASSSGQAGQVTQYF. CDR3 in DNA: TGCGCCAGCAGCTCAGGACAGGCAGGCCAGGTGACCCAGTACTTC.

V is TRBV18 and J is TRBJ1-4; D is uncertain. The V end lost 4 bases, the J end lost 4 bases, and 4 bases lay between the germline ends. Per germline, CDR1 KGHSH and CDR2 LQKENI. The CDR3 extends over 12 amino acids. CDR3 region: CASSQSNEKLFF. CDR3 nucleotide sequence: TGTGCCAGCTCACAGAGTAATGAAAAACTGTTTTTT. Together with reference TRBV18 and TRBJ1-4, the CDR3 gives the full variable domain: NAGVMQNPRHLVRRRGQEARLRCSPMKGHSHVYWYRQLPEEGLKFMVYLQKENIIDESGMPKERFSAEFPKEGPSILRIQQVVRGDSAAYFCASSQSNEKLFFGSGTQLSVL.

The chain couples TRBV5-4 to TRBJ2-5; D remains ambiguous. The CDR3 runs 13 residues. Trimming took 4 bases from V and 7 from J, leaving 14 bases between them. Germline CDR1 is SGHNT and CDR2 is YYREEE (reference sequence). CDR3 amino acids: CASSGDPAGTQYF. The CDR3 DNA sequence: TGTGCCAGCAGCGGCGACCCCGCCGGGACCCAGTACTTC.

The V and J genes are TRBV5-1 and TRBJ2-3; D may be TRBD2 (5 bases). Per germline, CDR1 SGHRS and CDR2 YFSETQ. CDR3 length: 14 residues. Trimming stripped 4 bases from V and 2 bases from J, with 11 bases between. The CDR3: CASSPEGITDTQYF. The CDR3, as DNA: TGCGCCAGCAGCCCCGAGGGAATCACAGATACGCAGTATTTT.

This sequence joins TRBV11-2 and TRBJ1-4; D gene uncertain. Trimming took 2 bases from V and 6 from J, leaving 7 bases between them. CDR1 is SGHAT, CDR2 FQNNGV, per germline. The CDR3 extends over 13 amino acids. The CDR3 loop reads CASSLYSDEKLFF. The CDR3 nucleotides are TGTGCCAGCAGCTTATACAGCGATGAAAAACTGTTTTTT. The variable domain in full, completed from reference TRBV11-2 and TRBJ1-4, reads EAGVAQSPRYKIIEKRQSVAFWCNPISGHATLYWYQQILGQGPKLLIQFQNNGVVDDSQLPKDRFSAERLKGVDSTLKIQPAKLEDSAVYLCASSLYSDEKLFFGSGTQLSVL.

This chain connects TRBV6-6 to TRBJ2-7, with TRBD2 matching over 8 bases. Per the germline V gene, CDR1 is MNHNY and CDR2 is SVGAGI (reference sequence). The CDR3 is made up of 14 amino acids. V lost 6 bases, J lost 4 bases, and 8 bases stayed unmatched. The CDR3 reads CASSLAGEDYEQYF. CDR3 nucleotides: TGTGCCAGCAGCCTAGCGGGTGAGGATTACGAGCAGTACTTC.

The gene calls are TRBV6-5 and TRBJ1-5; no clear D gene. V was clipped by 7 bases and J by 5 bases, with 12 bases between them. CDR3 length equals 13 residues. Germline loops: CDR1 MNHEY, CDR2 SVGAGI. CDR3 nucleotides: TGTGCCAGCAAGGGAGGGCCTGATCAGCCCCAGCATTTT. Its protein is CASKGGPDQPQHF.

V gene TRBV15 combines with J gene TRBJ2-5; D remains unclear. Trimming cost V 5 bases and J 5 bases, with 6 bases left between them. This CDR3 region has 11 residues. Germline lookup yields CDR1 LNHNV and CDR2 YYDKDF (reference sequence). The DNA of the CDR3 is TGTGCCACCAGCGATGGGGAGACCCAGTACTTC. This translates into CATSDGETQYF.

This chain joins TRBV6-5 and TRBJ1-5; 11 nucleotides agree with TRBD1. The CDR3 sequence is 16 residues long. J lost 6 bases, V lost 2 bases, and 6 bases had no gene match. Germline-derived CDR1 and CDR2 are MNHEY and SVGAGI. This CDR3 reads CASSYPGQGDTQPQHF. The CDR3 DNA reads TGTGCCAGCAGTTACCCGGGACAGGGGGATACTCAGCCCCAGCATTTT.

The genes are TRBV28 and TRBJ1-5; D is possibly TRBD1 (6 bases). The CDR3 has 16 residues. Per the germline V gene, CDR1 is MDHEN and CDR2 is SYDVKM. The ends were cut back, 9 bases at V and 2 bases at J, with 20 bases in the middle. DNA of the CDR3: TGTGCCAGTCTTAATCGTGGGGCAGGGGGCAATCAGCCCCAGCATTTT. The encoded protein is CASLNRGAGGNQPQHF.

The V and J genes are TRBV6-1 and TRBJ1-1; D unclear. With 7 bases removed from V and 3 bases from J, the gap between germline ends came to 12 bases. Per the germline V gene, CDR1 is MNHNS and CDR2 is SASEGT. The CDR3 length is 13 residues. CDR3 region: CASIQHGDTEAFF. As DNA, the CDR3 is TGTGCCAGCATCCAACACGGGGACACTGAAGCTTTCTTT.

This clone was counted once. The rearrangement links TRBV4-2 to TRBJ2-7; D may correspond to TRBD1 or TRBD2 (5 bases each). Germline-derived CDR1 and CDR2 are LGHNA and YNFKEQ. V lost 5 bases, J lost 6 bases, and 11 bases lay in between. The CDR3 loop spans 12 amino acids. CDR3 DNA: TGTGCCAGCAGCTTGGGACCCTTCGAGCAGTACTTC. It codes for CASSLGPFEQYF.

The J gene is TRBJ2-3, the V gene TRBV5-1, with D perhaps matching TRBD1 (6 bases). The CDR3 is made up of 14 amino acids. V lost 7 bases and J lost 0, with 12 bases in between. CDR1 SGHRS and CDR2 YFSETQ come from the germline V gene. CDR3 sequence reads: CASEQGTSTDTQYF. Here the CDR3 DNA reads TGCGCCAGCGAACAGGGTACGAGCACAGATACGCAGTATTTT.

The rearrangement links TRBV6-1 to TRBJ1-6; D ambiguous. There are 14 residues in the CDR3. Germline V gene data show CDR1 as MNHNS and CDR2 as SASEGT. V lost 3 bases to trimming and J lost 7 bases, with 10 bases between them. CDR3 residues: CASSDLTWNSPLHF. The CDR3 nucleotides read TGTGCCAGCAGTGATCTGACCTGGAATTCACCCCTCCACTTT.

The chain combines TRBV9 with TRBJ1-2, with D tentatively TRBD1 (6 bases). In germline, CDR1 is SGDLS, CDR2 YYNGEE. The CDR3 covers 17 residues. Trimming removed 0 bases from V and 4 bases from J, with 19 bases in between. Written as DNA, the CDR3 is TGTGCCAGCAGCGTAGCTACGGGACAATGGACGGGCTATGGCTACACCTTC. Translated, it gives CASSVATGQWTGYGYTF.